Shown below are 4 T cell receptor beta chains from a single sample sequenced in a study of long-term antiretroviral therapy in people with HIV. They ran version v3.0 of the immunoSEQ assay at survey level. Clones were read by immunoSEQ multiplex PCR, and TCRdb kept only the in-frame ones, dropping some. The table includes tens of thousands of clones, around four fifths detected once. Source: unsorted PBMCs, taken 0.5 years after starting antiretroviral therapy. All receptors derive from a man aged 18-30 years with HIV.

DNA for the CDR3: TGTGCCAGCAGCTCAACAGGGAGTTCAGTGGAGACCCAGTACTTC. Encoded protein: CASSSTGSSVETQYF. V gene TRBV14 combines with J gene TRBJ2-5, with TRBD1 as a possible D gene (6 bases). V was clipped by 5 bases and J by 5 bases, with 18 bases between them. This CDR3 is built from 15 residues. CDR1 SGHDN and CDR2 FVKESK come from the germline V gene. Looking up the rest from reference TRBV14 and TRBJ2-5 gives the full variable domain: EAGVTQFPSHSVIEKGQTVTLRCDPISGHDNLYWYRRVMGKEIKFLLHFVKESKQDESGMPNNRFLAERTGGTYSTLKVQPAELEDSGVYFCASSSTGSSVETQYFGPGTRLLVL.

This CDR3 is CSVRQGQETQYF. In nucleotides, the CDR3 is TGCAGCGTTAGACAGGGACAAGAGACCCAGTACTTC. The rearrangement joins TRBV29-1 to TRBJ2-5; 7 positions match TRBD1. The trim removed 5 bases at V and 2 bases at J, leaving 2 bases unmatched. The CDR3 extends over 12 amino acids. Looked up from germline, CDR1 is SQVTM and CDR2 is ANQGSEA. The complete variable domain, with remaining parts taken from reference TRBV29-1 and TRBJ2-5, reads SAVISQKPSRDICQRGTSLTIQCQVDSQVTMMFWYRQQPGQSLTLIATANQGSEATYESGFVIDKFPISRPNLTFSTLTVSNMSPEDSSIYLCSVRQGQETQYFGPGTRLLVL.

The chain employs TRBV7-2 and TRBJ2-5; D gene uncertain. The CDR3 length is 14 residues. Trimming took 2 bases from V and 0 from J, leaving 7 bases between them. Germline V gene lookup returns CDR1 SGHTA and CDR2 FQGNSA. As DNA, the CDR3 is TGTGCCAGCAGCTTAATAGTCGACCAAGAGACCCAGTACTTC. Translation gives CASSLIVDQETQYF.

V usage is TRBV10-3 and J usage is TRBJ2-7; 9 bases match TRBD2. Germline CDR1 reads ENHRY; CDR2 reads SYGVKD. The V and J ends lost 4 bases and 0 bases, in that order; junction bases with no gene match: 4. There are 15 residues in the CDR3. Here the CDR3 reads CAISGGAGGSYEQYF. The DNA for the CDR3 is TGTGCCATCAGTGGCGGAGCGGGAGGCTCCTACGAGCAGTACTTC.